The text below deals with one TCR beta chain. Its antigen is unidentified. This record comes from a study of shared clonotypes between healthy human individuals. Whole-study findings and limits: A handful of donors had 5% to 6.5% of their naive CD4 clonotypes in common. The donor pool, a small one, limited the genetic and exposure-history diversity represented.

It was about 210 ng DNA, tens of thousands of T cell genomes, that sorted-subset replicate PCRs used. Profiled with immunoSEQ multiplex PCR; TCRdb holds only in-frame clones, not every one. The sample carries about a million clones, more than 60% recorded once. Germline CDR1 and CDR2: SGHDT and YYEEEE. The V and J ends lost 1 base and 4 bases respectively, with 7 bases between them. This CDR3 region has 13 residues. V is TRBV5-6 and J is TRBJ2-3; D is ambiguous. Sequenced material: memory CD4+ T cells sorted from blood. As for subset: CD45RA-negative fraction. This sequence was found in a man aged 18 to 30 in good health. In DNA form, the CDR3 reads TGTGCCAGCAGCTTGCTGGGATCAGATACGCAGTATTTT. The encoded protein is CASSLLGSDTQYF.